This TCR beta chain originates from a study of OX40 agonist ivuxolimab in advanced cancers. Some clones are missing from TCRdb's copy, which holds only in-frame ones; the method was immunoSEQ multiplex PCR. This table has about 99,000 clones, approximately 94% appearing once. Deletions cut 7 bases from V and 0 bases from J, with 16 bases between. Germline V lookup: CDR1 SQVTM, CDR2 ANQGSEA. The CDR3 sequence is 16 residues long. The sequence came from an adult with an advanced solid tumor such as melanoma, head and neck, liver or kidney cancer. V is TRBV29-1 and J is TRBJ2-6; D might be TRBD1 (6 bases). The material sequenced was CD4+ or CD8+ T cells sorted from blood, taken in a trial of the OX40 agonist ivuxolimab. In DNA, the CDR3 is TGCAGCGCCCTTCTGGGGACAACCTCTGGGGCCAACGTCCTGACTTTC. Translation gives CSALLGTTSGANVLTF.